This T cell receptor beta chain was captured by sequencing in a study of blood T cell repertoires in COVID-19 (dated by TCRdb to the early 2020s). Broadly, across the study: The collaborator samples originated in the United States, Italy and Spain and spanned the acute and convalescent phases of COVID-19. The material from the prospective study consisted of cDNA or gDNA derived from T cells, B-cell-depleted T cells, or PBMCs. The dataset comprised deeply sampled blood TCRbeta repertoires from subjects exposed to, actively infected with, or recovered from COVID-19. The repertoires were released in a freely available public database meant as a resource for research on the immune response to SARS-CoV-2. Samples were obtained from the ongoing ImmuneRACE study (first 160 participants) and from some 1,200 subjects provided by 6 global collaborators. Sample metadata almost always included a de-identified subject ID, COVID-19 status, age in years and sex. Where available, HLA class I and class II types were taken from metadata supplied by the sample provider and were not determined by assay-based typing. Overall results and qualifications from the work: How much clinical and demographic metadata was included differed by source and by participant, and the metadata was provided uncurated.

The immunoSEQ Assay, a bias-controlled multiplex PCR, was used to amplify TCRbeta CDR3 regions from genomic DNA. The paper's processing steps were these. Within the assay, amplification of reference gene primers was used to estimate how many nucleated cells each sample contained. Sequence reads were collapsed and filtered to measure the absolute abundance of every unique TCRbeta CDR3 rearrangement. For each sample, productive Simpson clonality was calculated by taking the square root of Simpson's diversity index across productive rearrangements. TCRdb mirrors the immuneACCESS table, restricted to in-frame sequences. Some clones are absent from its copies; in checked studies, under half trace to an unresolved V gene, and the reason for the others is unknown. V and J calls and clone size come straight from that table; D and trimming were deduced from the DNA. A total of roughly 360,000 clones appear in this sample, around 87% of them only once. The ten most abundant clones make up 1.3% of the sample.

Participants in the prospective study were enrolled through a virtual design, were aged 18 to 89 years, and lived in approximately 25 United States geographic areas. Cohort assignment in the prospective study relied on participant-reported clinical history from a screening survey and a study questionnaire. Recovered participants in ImmuneRACE Cohort 3 were defined by two consecutive negative NP/OP PCR tests, clearance by a healthcare professional, or resolution of symptoms. Mobile phlebotomists in the prospective study collected whole blood, serum and a nasopharyngeal or oropharyngeal swab from every participant. Prospective study participants could optionally give additional blood draws and questionnaires over an approximately two-month period. Prospective study blood samples were shipped either frozen or at room temperature before DNA extraction. The CDR3 numbers 14 residues from cysteine through phenylalanine. Only the CDR3 DNA is retained, 42 bases long and in frame from the first base. CDR1 and CDR2, per the germline V gene (reference sequence), are SEHNR and FQNEAQ. Here V drops 1 base and J drops 10 bases, and the junction holds 7 bases not matched to any gene.

This clone showed up just once. Its antigen remains undetermined. No per-base quality is available; no much larger clone lies one base away. The rearranged chain carries TRBV7-9 and TRBJ2-1, with 7 bases aligning to TRBD1. This TCR was sampled from a man aged 25-40 years who had recovered from COVID-19. Sequences were obtained from PBMCs or T cells enriched from blood (not recorded which). The CDR3 region reads CASSLGAGGREQFF. The bases are TGTGCCAGCAGCTTAGGGGCAGGGGGTAGGGAGCAGTTCTTC.